This is a list of T cell receptor beta chains from one sample in a study of blood T cell repertoires in COVID-19. Produced via immunoSEQ multiplex PCR; TCRdb's table is partial and in-frame only. The profile shows just over 250,000 clones, around nine tenths of them singletons. Input material: peripheral blood. The receptor set was obtained from a man aged 40-49 years who had recovered from COVID-19. The CDR3 runs from the conserved cysteine through the conserved F or W.

j_call v_call cdr3_aa
TRBJ2-7 TRBV6-5 CASSSTSGIPSYEQYF
TRBJ1-1 TRBV27 CASSTRDREEAWAFF
TRBJ2-7 TRBV10-1 CASSEKQGLYYEQYF
TRBJ2-7 TRBV12-3/TRBV12-4 CASSRGQNYEQYF
TRBJ2-6 TRBV21-1 CASSKDGTGFSGANVLTF
TRBJ1-1 TRBV19 CASSIGGSGREAFF
TRBJ2-2 TRBV11-2 CASSPRRGQHTGELFF
TRBJ2-2 TRBV11-2 CASSSLAGGELFF
TRBJ1-2 TRBV27 CASREENGGGYTF
TRBJ2-5 TRBV9 CASSPTSGGRQETQYF
TRBJ1-2 TRBV5-4 CASSLQAGMDYGYTF
TRBJ2-7 TRBV6-2/TRBV6-3 CASTPGQGLYEQYF
TRBJ1-3 TRBV5-1 CASSLGEGSGNTIYF
TRBJ1-5 TRBV2 CASSVTGNQPQHF
TRBJ2-3 TRBV18 CASSPLRTSGSTDTQYF
TRBJ2-4 TRBV18 CASSPPGQAKNIQYF
TRBJ2-7 TRBV2 CASSERPDRGHRYEQYF
TRBJ2-5 TRBV19 CASKSRSRGWTQETQYF
TRBJ1-6 TRBV5-1 CASSARQGAATLHF